This TCR beta chain comes out of a study of blood T cell repertoires in COVID-19 (TCRdb year 2020). Concerning the study at large: Samples covering the acute and convalescent phases of COVID-19 were provided by collaborators in the United States, Italy and Spain. Deeply sampled blood TCRbeta repertoires from subjects exposed to, actively infected with, or recovered from COVID-19 were included in the dataset. The samples were drawn from two sources: the first 160 participants of the ongoing ImmuneRACE study, and over 1,000 subjects contributed by 6 global collaborators. The prospective study material was composed of cDNA or gDNA derived from T cells, B-cell-depleted T cells, or PBMCs. A de-identified subject ID, COVID-19 status, age in years and sex were almost always included in the sample metadata. Where available, HLA class I and class II types were taken from metadata supplied by the sample provider and were not determined by assay-based typing. A freely available public database, intended as a resource for researchers studying the immune response to SARS-CoV-2, is where the repertoires were released. The research as a whole found: Clinical and demographic metadata were provided uncurated, with the amount varying by source and participant.

Collaborating institutions collected whole blood in K2EDTA tubes following their own protocols. Collaborator samples were shipped for TCRbeta analysis as frozen whole blood, isolated PBMCs, or DNA extracted from either sample type. The CDR3, from cysteine to phenylalanine, totals 13 residues. Just the 39-base CDR3 DNA is kept, in frame starting at base 1. The V end loses 4 bases and the J end loses 4 bases, and a stretch of 8 bases separates them. The germline V gene encodes CDR1 LNHDA and CDR2 SQIVND (reference sequence). TCRbeta CDR3 regions were amplified from genomic DNA by means of the immunoSEQ Assay, a bias-controlled multiplex PCR. In the authors' own workflow: Nucleated cell counts per sample were estimated from amplification of reference gene primers within the assay. Sequence reads were collapsed and filtered to measure the absolute abundance of every unique TCRbeta CDR3 rearrangement. Productive Simpson clonality was computed per sample as the square root of Simpson's diversity index over productive rearrangements. What TCRdb holds here is the immuneACCESS table cut down to in-frame rearrangements. Part of the clones is not present; checked against another copy, under half of the missing clones reflect an unresolved V gene, and the others are unexplained. The DNA was the basis for D and trimming; V, J and clone size are from that table. The sample has 85,000 to 130,000 clones on record, approximately 90% of them singletons. Of the sample, roughly 0.88% falls within the top ten clones.

This clone was seen a single time. Which antigen it targets is not known. No base-level quality is on record; no much larger clone is a single base apart. The source of this sequence is a man aged 55 to 70 with acute or convalescent COVID-19. This chain is built from TRBV19 and TRBJ2-1; the D gene is perhaps TRBD1, on 6 matching bases. Sequenced input: peripheral blood. The nucleotides are TGTGCCAGTAGTACCGGACAGTACAATGAGCAGTTCTTC. It is translated as CASSTGQYNEQFF.